The next 25 T cell receptor beta chains were all read from a single sample in a study of neurological immune-mediated disorders. The time point is: longitudinal time-point 2. TCRdb re-called the 5' RACE reads with MiXCR, one entry per CDR3 protein. The table includes roughly 45,000 distinct CDR3 sequences, about an eighth detected once. Specimen: PBMCs. These receptors were obtained from a male donor with HTLV-1-associated myelopathy (HAM/TSP).

This clonotype was counted ten times or more. CDR3 in DNA: TGTGCCAGCAGCTTAGAGGGGCGGGGGAGCTGGGCGGGGCAAGAGACCCAGTACTTC. It encodes CASSLEGRGSWAGQETQYF. The chain links TRBV7-2 to TRBJ2-5, with TRBD2 matching over 7 bases. The junction had 16 bases not matched to a gene; V was cut back by 1 base and J by 2 bases. Germline CDR1 reads SGHTA; CDR2 reads FQGNSA. The CDR3 spans 19 residues.

This clonotype was found many times. The V gene is TRBV5-1, the J gene TRBJ2-3; D gene ambiguous. The CDR3 runs 13 residues. Germline lookup yields CDR1 SGHRS and CDR2 YFSETQ. V gave up 5 bases and J gave up 6 bases, with 13 bases separating them. The CDR3 bases are TGCGCCAGCAGTGGGGTTCCTAGGGATACGCAGTATTTT. This encodes CASSGVPRDTQYF.

Many counts were recorded for this clonotype. This CDR3 reads CASSLVTGGGQPQHF. As DNA, the CDR3 is TGTGCCAGCAGCTTGGTGACAGGGGGCGGTCAGCCCCAGCATTTT. V usage is TRBV5-5 and J usage is TRBJ1-5; 10 bases line up with TRBD1. Germline V gene data show CDR1 as SGHKS and CDR2 as YYEKEE (reference sequence). The CDR3 spans 15 residues. The trim removed 0 bases at V and 6 bases at J, leaving 3 bases unmatched.

On this clonotype: At one of its ends the junction is not consistent with the germline gene, which may arise from a read error. The genes are TRBV7-6 and TRBJ1-1; 9 bases map to TRBD1. The CDR3 contains 18 residues. Germline loops: CDR1 SGHVS, CDR2 FNYEAQ. The CDR3 spells CANSLSQWGQGIVTEAFF. The CDR3 DNA follows: TGTGCCAACAGCCTTAGCCAGTGGGGACAGGGTATTGTAACTGAAGCTTTCTTT. The variable domain in full, completed from reference TRBV7-6 and TRBJ1-1, reads GAGVSQSPRYKVTKRGQDVALRCDPISGHVSLYWYRQALGQGPEFLTYFNYEAQQDKSGLPNDRFSAERPEGSISTLTIQRTEQRDSAMYRCANSLSQWGQGIVTEAFFGQGTRLTVV.

This clonotype was seen many times. The J gene is TRBJ2-1, the V gene TRBV18, with a possible D match to TRBD1 (5 bases). Germline CDR1 reads KGHSH; CDR2 reads LQKENI. Deletions cut 3 bases from V and 3 bases from J, with 12 bases between. This CDR3 is built from 15 residues. Written as DNA, the CDR3 is TGTGCCAGCTCACCCGCCACAGGAAACTACAATGAGCAGTTCTTC. This gives the protein CASSPATGNYNEQFF.

The chain has TRBV10-2 and TRBJ2-1, with 10 nucleotides matching TRBD2. CDR3 length: 14 amino acids. Germline CDR1 reads WSHSY; CDR2 reads SAAADI. V shed 7 bases and J 8 bases; nucleotides not matched to a gene: 8. In nucleotides, the CDR3 is TGCGCCAGCATCAGAGGACTAGCGGAAGATGAGCAGTTCTTC. The encoded protein is CASIRGLAEDEQFF.

This clonotype appeared many times. The chain carries TRBV20-1 and TRBJ1-2; D uncertain. Germline V CDR1 and CDR2: DFQATT, SNEGSKA (reference sequence). Trimming took 1 base from V and 9 from J, leaving 21 bases between them. This CDR3 contains 15 residues. The CDR3 bases are TGCAGTGCTAGAGCAAGTTTCCGGGGAGAGGGAAGCTACACCTTC. It is translated as CSARASFRGEGSYTF.

The table lists this clonotype with many counts. V gene TRBV5-1 combines with J gene TRBJ1-1; D is ambiguous. V lost 0 bases and J 4 bases, leaving 10 bases between the germline ends. Per germline, CDR1 SGHRS and CDR2 YFSETQ. The CDR3 is made up of 14 amino acids. CDR3 loop: CASSLDPMSTEAFF. The CDR3 region has the DNA TGCGCCAGCAGCTTGGACCCGATGAGCACTGAAGCTTTCTTT. Supplemented by reference TRBV5-1 and TRBJ1-1, the full variable domain reads KAGVTQTPRYLIKTRGQQVTLSCSPISGHRSVSWYQQTPGQGLQFLFEYFSETQRNKGNFPGRFSGRQFSNSRSEMNVSTLELGDSALYLCASSLDPMSTEAFFGQGTRLTVV.

To note about this clonotype: The DNA is omitted, as the CDR3 cannot be located on it reliably, and the CDR3 follows TCRdb's listing. The chain's CDR3 is CSARAPGGRAPRSCFF. The rearrangement links TRBV20-1 to TRBJ2-2; no check of the table's D call, TRBD1, against the DNA was made. The CDR3 is 16 amino acids in total, end residues counted. CDR1 is DFQATT, CDR2 SNEGSKA, per germline (reference sequence).

There are many counts of this clonotype. The chain links TRBV6-1 to TRBJ2-7; 7 nucleotides line up with TRBD1. V was pared by 3 bases and J by 0 bases, with 5 bases of the junction left unmatched. CDR3 size: 15 residues. Germline CDR1 MNHNS, CDR2 SASEGT. The CDR3 reads CASSDLGTDSYEQYF. Here the CDR3 DNA reads TGTGCCAGCAGTGACCTCGGGACAGACTCCTACGAGCAGTACTTC.

This clonotype was observed many times. The chain carries TRBV7-2 and TRBJ1-6, with 10 bases identical to TRBD1. This CDR3 is 15 amino acids long. The junction had 8 bases not matched to a gene; V was cut back by 5 bases and J by 10 bases. The germline gives CDR1 SGHTA, CDR2 FQGNSA. The CDR3 coding sequence is TGTGCCAGCAGCGGCCGGGACAGGGGTTACTCACCCCTCCACTTT. Protein sequence: CASSGRDRGYSPLHF.

This clonotype was found many times. The genes are TRBV7-2 and TRBJ2-7, with D possibly being TRBD1 or TRBD2 (5 bases each). V lost 3 bases and J 2 bases, leaving 11 bases between the germline ends. Looked up from germline, CDR1 is SGHTA and CDR2 is FQGNSA. This CDR3 is built from 14 residues. The CDR3 loop is CASSFGDATYEQYF. In DNA form, the CDR3 reads TGTGCCAGCAGCTTTGGGGACGCGACCTACGAGCAGTACTTC.

This clonotype came up many times. V and J are TRBV27 and TRBJ1-6; D not resolved. CDR1 is MNHEY, CDR2 SMNVEV, per germline (reference sequence). V lost 6 bases to trimming and J lost 7 bases, with 7 bases between them. This CDR3 has 12 amino acids. Here the CDR3 reads CASRSLNSPLHF. The CDR3, as DNA: TGTGCCAGCAGATCCTTGAATTCACCCCTCCACTTT.

The sample holds many counts of this clonotype. This chain uses TRBV2 with TRBJ2-3, with a tentative D call TRBD2 (7 bases). Trimming took off 8 bases at V and 2 bases at J, with 14 bases between the two ends. The CDR3 is 14 residues long. Germline CDR1 is SNHLY and CDR2 is FYNNEI. In DNA, the CDR3 is TGTGCCAGCTTTGGGGGGGCCCACACAGATACGCAGTATTTT. Translating it yields CASFGGAHTDTQYF.

This clonotype has at least ten counts. The chain couples TRBV6-5 to TRBJ1-6; 9 bases line up with TRBD1. Germline CDR1 and CDR2: MNHEY and SVGAGI. After removal of 3 bases from V and 6 bases from J, the junction contained 6 bases not matched to a gene. This CDR3 region has 16 residues. CDR3 bases: TGTGCCAGCAGTTATTTCCTGACAGGGGGTAATTCACCCCTCCACTTT. It specifies CASSYFLTGGNSPLHF.

There are many counts of this clonotype. The chain combines TRBV5-8 with TRBJ2-1; D is perhaps TRBD1 (5 bases). This CDR3 has 15 amino acids. Germline CDR1 SGHTS, CDR2 YDEGEE. The V gene lost 4 bases and the J gene lost 7 bases, with 18 bases spanning the gap. The CDR3 sequence is CASSPGRVGKNEQFF. DNA of the CDR3: TGTGCCAGCAGCCCCGGCAGGGTCGGCAAAAATGAGCAGTTCTTC.

Notes on this clonotype: At one boundary the junction diverges from the germline segment, which might be a read error. This chain joins TRBV5-1 and TRBJ2-5, with D perhaps matching TRBD1 or TRBD2 (5 bases each). The CDR3 spans 15 residues. Germline V lookup: CDR1 SGHRS, CDR2 YFSETQ. DNA for the CDR3: TGCGCCAGCAGCACTGGACACGGGGCTCAAGATACCCAGTACTTC. Translating it yields CASSTGHGAQDTQYF.

This clonotype was observed at least ten times. V gene TRBV11-3 combines with J gene TRBJ2-1; TRBD2 might be the D (7 bases). Trimming took off 3 bases at V and 7 bases at J, with 25 bases between the two ends. Germline-derived CDR1 and CDR2 are SGHNT and YENEEA. CDR3 length: 18 residues. The CDR3 nucleotides are TGTGCCAGCAGCTTTAGGGCCTCGAGGGGGGGAGGCGGAAATGAGCAGTTCTTC. Residues: CASSFRASRGGGGNEQFF. Full variable domain (rest looked up from reference TRBV11-3 and TRBJ2-1): EAGVVQSPRYKIIEKKQPVAFWCNPISGHNTLYWYLQNLGQGPELLIRYENEEAVDDSQLPKDRFSAERLKGVDSTLKIQPAELGDSAVYLCASSFRASRGGGGNEQFFGPGTRLTVL.

This clonotype was recorded at least ten times. J is TRBJ1-5 and V is TRBV5-1, with D hard to call. Germline CDR1 and CDR2: SGHRS and YFSETQ. CDR3 size: 14 residues. V lost 4 bases and J 3 bases, leaving 11 bases between the germline ends. The CDR3 nucleotides read TGCGCCAGCAGCCTATTTCCCGACAATCAGCCCCAGCATTTT. Its protein product is CASSLFPDNQPQHF.

This clonotype was recorded at least ten times. The rearrangement joins TRBV6-5 to TRBJ2-3, with a possible D match to TRBD1 (6 bases). This CDR3 is 17 amino acids long. Germline V gene sequence: CDR1 MNHEY, CDR2 SVGAGI. Between the trimmed V and J ends, which lost 0 bases and 2 bases, there was a span of 15 bases. The CDR3 DNA is TGTGCCAGCAGTTACTCGGGGACATGGCATAACACAGATACGCAGTATTTT. Amino acid sequence: CASSYSGTWHNTDTQYF.

This clonotype showed up many times. The chain employs TRBV11-2 and TRBJ2-7; 8 positions match TRBD1. This CDR3 region has 15 residues. Germline assignment: CDR1 SGHAT and CDR2 FQNNGV. The V segment lost 5 bases and the J segment 6 bases; nucleotides outside the gene matches: 12. The CDR3 is CASSPLLGQGIEQYF. In DNA form, the CDR3 reads TGTGCCAGCAGCCCACTTTTAGGACAGGGCATCGAGCAGTACTTC.

This clonotype occurred many times. The chain uses TRBV3-1 and TRBJ1-3, with TRBD1 as a possible D gene (5 bases). The V gene's germline CDR1 is LGHDT and CDR2 YNNKEL (reference sequence). V gave up 1 base and J gave up 0 bases, with 16 bases separating them. CDR3 length equals 18 residues. The chain's CDR3 is CASSQAYGWRGSGNTIYF. CDR3 DNA: TGTGCCAGCAGCCAAGCCTATGGTTGGAGGGGCTCTGGAAACACCATATATTTT.

Worth noting for this clonotype: Its ends do not fully match the called genes, so a read error is possible. The chain carries TRBV5-1 and TRBJ2-7, with 9 bases that match TRBD2. The length of the CDR3 is 17 residues. In germline, CDR1 is SGHRS, CDR2 YFSETQ. This chain's CDR3 is CASSLAASGVFSNEQYF. The CDR3 nucleotides read TGCGCCAGCAGCTTGGCGGCTAGCGGGGTCTTCTCCAACGAGCAGTACTTC.

This clonotype was counted ten times or more. This chain uses TRBV6-6 with TRBJ2-1; 7 bases line up with TRBD2. The CDR3 consists of 13 residues. V was pared by 10 bases and J by 1 base, with 4 bases of the junction left unmatched. Germline V lookup: CDR1 MNHNY, CDR2 SVGAGI (reference sequence). CDR3 in DNA: TGTGCCATCCTAGCGGATTCCTACAATGAGCAGTTCTTC. Translation: CAILADSYNEQFF.

This clonotype came up many times. V gene TRBV20-1 combines with J gene TRBJ2-1, with 9 positions matching TRBD2. After removal of 0 bases from V and 6 bases from J, the junction contained 3 bases not matched to a gene. The CDR3 sequence is 14 residues long. Germline V CDR1 and CDR2: DFQATT, SNEGSKA (reference sequence). This CDR3 reads CSARDAGGRNEQFF. The CDR3 DNA is TGCAGTGCTAGAGATGCGGGGGGGCGCAATGAGCAGTTCTTC.